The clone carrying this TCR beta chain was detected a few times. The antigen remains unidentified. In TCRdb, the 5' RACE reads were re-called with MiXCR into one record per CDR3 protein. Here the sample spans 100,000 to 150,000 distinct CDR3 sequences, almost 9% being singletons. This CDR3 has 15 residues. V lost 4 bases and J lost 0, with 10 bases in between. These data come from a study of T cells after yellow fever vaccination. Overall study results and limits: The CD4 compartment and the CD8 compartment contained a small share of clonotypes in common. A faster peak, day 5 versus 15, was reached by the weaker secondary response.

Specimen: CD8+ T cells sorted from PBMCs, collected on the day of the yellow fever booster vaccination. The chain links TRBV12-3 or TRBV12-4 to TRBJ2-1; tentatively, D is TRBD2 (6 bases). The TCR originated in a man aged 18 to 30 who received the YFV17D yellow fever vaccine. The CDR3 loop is CASSWEEGSYNEQFF. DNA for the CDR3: TGTGCCAGCAGTTGGGAGGAAGGCTCCTACAATGAGCAGTTCTTC.